This T cell receptor (beta chain) was observed in a study of identifying expanded T cells in peripheral blood. The study, taken as a whole, reports: Over around two and four weeks, about 17 and 20 clones changed, versus approximately 1.1 between replicates.

Regarding this clone: Its antigen is not identified.

The CDR3 consists of 16 residues. Trimming removed 0 bases at V and 1 base at J, with 11 bases between. Germline CDR1 MNHNS, CDR2 SASEGT. Profiled with immunoSEQ multiplex PCR; TCRdb holds only in-frame clones, not every one. The sample lists some 100,000 clones, about 87% seen once, with more than 6.5% in the top ten. The chain couples TRBV6-1 to TRBJ2-3; D ambiguous. The material sequenced was blood. The TCR was taken from a person aged 18-70 years in good health. In DNA form, the CDR3 reads TGTGCCAGCAGTGAAGCCGTAGGGCAGCGCACAGATACGCAGTATTTT. The encoded protein is CASSEAVGQRTDTQYF.